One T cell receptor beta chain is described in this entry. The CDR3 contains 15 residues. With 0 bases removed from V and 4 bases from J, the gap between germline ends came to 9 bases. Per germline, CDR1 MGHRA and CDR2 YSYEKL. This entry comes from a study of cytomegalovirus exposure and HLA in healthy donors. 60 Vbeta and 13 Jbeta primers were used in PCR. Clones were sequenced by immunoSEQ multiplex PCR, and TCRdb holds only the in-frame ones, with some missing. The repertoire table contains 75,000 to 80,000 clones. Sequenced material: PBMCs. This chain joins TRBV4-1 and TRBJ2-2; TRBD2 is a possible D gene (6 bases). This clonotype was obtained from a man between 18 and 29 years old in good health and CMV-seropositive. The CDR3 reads CASSQEGSGTGELFF. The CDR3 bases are TGCGCCAGCAGCCAAGAAGGTAGCGGCACCGGGGAGCTGTTTTTT.